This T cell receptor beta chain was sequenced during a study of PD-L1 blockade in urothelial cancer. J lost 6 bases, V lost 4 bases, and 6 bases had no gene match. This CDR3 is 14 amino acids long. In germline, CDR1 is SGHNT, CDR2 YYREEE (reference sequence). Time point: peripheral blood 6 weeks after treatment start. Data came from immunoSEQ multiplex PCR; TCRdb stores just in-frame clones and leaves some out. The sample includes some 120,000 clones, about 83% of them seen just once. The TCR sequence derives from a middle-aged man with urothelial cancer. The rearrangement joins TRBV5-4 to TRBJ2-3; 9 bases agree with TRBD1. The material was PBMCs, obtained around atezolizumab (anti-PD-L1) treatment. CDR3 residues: CASSKGQGGDTQYF. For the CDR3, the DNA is TGTGCCAGCAGCAAGGGACAGGGAGGTGATACGCAGTATTTT.